This entry describes one T cell receptor beta chain. No antigen is known for it. Nothing much larger sits one base from this clone, and base qualities are not available. Trimming leaves V shorter by 3 bases and J shorter by 8 bases, with the junction holding 7 bases beyond the gene matches. CDR1 and CDR2, looked up from the germline V gene, are SGHRS and YFSETQ. The CDR3, from cysteine to phenylalanine, totals 14 residues. The read is trimmed to its CDR3 DNA, 42 bases read in frame from base 1. In total, 666 healthy bone marrow donors made up the cohort. All cohort members were sampled while nominally healthy, although unrecorded immune exposures were likely present. The donor was CMV seronegative and was included in the group of a few hundred seronegative cohort members. A peripheral blood sample was provided by each donor, and peripheral blood mononuclear cells were used for TCR beta sequencing. The Qiagen DNeasy Blood Extraction Kit was used to extract genomic DNA from the blood cell samples.

Library preparation employed the immunoSEQ multiplex PCR assay. For the multiplex PCR, a mixture combining 60 forward primers for TCR Vbeta segments and 13 reverse primers for TCR Jbeta segments was used. A multiplex PCR assay on genomic DNA amplified the CDR3 region of rearranged TCR beta genes. The Illumina HiSeq System was used to sequence the amplified TCR beta libraries as 87-base-pair reads. The source study handled its data this way. Across the 670 or so repertoires, a later analysis counted 60 million to 90 million unique TCR beta chains, 9.5 million to 12 million of which were shared by at least two donors. Raw reads were error-corrected and collapsed into unique sequences with a nearest-neighbor algorithm that merged closely related sequences to remove PCR and sequencing errors. CDR3 sequences were aligned to IMGT reference sequences to assign V, D and J gene segments. For a sequence to be retained, a match of at least six nucleotides to both a V gene segment and a J gene segment was required. A rearrangement counted as productive if the CDR3 had no stop codons and remained in frame with V and J, and every other rearrangement counted as non-productive. CDR3 was defined by IMGT convention, running from the second conserved V-encoded cysteine to the conserved J-encoded phenylalanine. In an earlier analysis of approximately 500 of the donors, sequences lacking an unambiguous match to a single V gene segment were excluded. In an earlier analysis of approximately 590 of the donors, V segments were called functional above 56.7% productive rearrangements and were called segregating when the between-donor standard deviation exceeded 5%. A statistical classification framework was developed to diagnose cytomegalovirus status using the catalog of TCR beta chain sequences. In a later analysis, TCR nucleotide sequences were compared against IMGT/GENE-DB human TR gene sequences so that V and J genes could be assigned. The TCRdist pipeline was used in a later analysis to assign CDR3 sequences and most-parsimonious VDJ recombination scenarios. In a later analysis, each TCR beta chain was defined by its CDR3 amino acid sequence together with its V-gene family, and reads without a unique V-gene family were excluded. To address suspected cross-contamination and a sequencing artifact, a later analysis removed 592 highly shared, low-generation-probability nucleotide sequences. For each public chain, a later analysis derived a clonal expansion index from normalized ranks of inferred template counts within each repertoire. In a later analysis, generation probabilities were computed using a VDJ recombination model fitted to out-of-frame rearrangements, and the results were checked against IGoR. A later analysis scored TCR-TCR, TCR-HLA and TCR-CMV co-occurrence with hypergeometric tests, applying a repertoire-size bias correction to TCR pairs. False discovery rates were estimated in a later analysis by permuting HLA or CMV assignments 20 times. In a later analysis, co-occurring TCRs were grouped using DBSCAN, and TCRdist sequence similarity was added for clustering within HLA-allele-positive subsets. Repertoires with fewer than 30,000 or more than 120,000 public chains, plus five repertoires with anomalous nucleotide sharing, were excluded from co-occurrence clustering. TCRdb carries this immuneACCESS record with in-frame sequences only. Its versions omit some clonotypes, under half of them owing to an unresolved V gene in the studies checked, with the rest unexplained. The DNA was the basis for D and trimming; V, J and clone size are from that table. This sample comprises approximately 220,000 clones, around 79% of them detected only once. The ten most abundant clones make up 0.2% to 0.25% of the sample.

This specimen comes from a study of cytomegalovirus exposure and HLA in healthy donors (dated by TCRdb to about 2017). For the study in its entirety: An earlier analysis of approximately 640 of the donors reported about 250 Gb of sequence data and around 110 million unique TCR beta sequences from some 180 million T cells. All discovery cohort repertoires had been generated on a single sequencing platform. The number of donors typed differed by locus, with roughly 629-640 for A, B, C, DRB1 and DQB1, more than 500 for DQA1, about 610 for DPA1, and roughly 450 for DPB1. A later genetic analysis used genome-wide SNP genotypes for about 55% of the 666 donors, treating that subset as a discovery cohort. Approximately 330 gigabases of sequencing data and tens of millions of unique TCR sequences made up an early release that covered approximately 650 HLA-typed donors. A later analysis re-analyzed previously published TCR beta repertoires from 666 donors and added high-resolution HLA genotyping to study TCR occurrence patterns. To predict cytomegalovirus infection status, the study combined high-throughput TCR immunosequencing, statistical association of individual TCRs with disease status, and machine learning. In addition to the first cohort of 666 subjects, a separate validation cohort of 120 different subjects was used. Both class I and class II loci were covered by HLA typing, at four-digit resolution. Alongside the repertoire data, information on donor age, sex, ethnicity and CMV serostatus was compiled. The genetic ancestry cluster associated with self-reported Caucasian donors included 65% to 90% of the 398 genotyped donors. The later analysis used no new phenotypic data to find candidate immune exposures, relying instead on TCR beta sequences and their occurrence across donors. The study used immunosequencing to profile the T cell repertoires of several hundred subjects and linked those repertoires to cytomegalovirus serostatus. The study aimed to test whether cataloging public T cell receptors could reveal signatures of past pathogen exposure. An earlier analysis of fewer than 700 of the donors applied high-throughput TCR beta sequencing to assess whether each TCR beta V gene segment acted as functional or pseudogenic. Roughly 5 DR-DQ haplotypes were handled as single units for association and clustering, since linkage in the cohort was strong. Across about 380 genotyped donors of the cohort, an average of approximately 240,000 unique TCR beta nucleotide sequences per donor were sequenced, and 15% to 20% of those sequences were non-productive.

Paper-wide results and their limitations: Across donors, most TCR sequences were observed very rarely, whereas some public TCRs were present in many individuals. In this cohort, only TCR beta chains were sequenced, and detectable features were limited by the absence of alpha or paired-chain data. Some IMGT-functional V segments, including TRBV6-2 and TRBV6-3, could not be told apart with the 87-base-pair reads, so those segments were excluded. Broadly in line with IMGT annotations, most TCR beta V segments showed up in productive rearrangements about 87% or about 30% of the time in an earlier analysis of several hundred of the donors. The authors suggested that the approach could potentially be extended to other disease states and immunological phenotypes. A cluster of highly shared sequence variants was judged likely to be a technical artifact of the sequencing pipeline. A later analysis found that most CMV-associated TCR beta chains appeared HLA-restricted, with HLA associations seemingly driven largely by CMV exposure. Presence/absence analyses assumed roughly uniform sequencing depth across donors, an assumption that may not hold. Because HLA typing was missing for some donors at each locus, association tests included only the typed subset. An association between a missense DCLRE1C variant and V-gene and J-gene trimming of TCR beta chains was found in a later genetic analysis and replicated in an independent cohort. A further reported finding was that TCR beta sequences accurately predicted the HLA-A and HLA-B alleles for most subjects in the first cohort. Because counts were too low, seventeen rarely observed V segments, including chromosome 9 orphons, were left out of the earlier analysis of several hundred of the donors. Compared with the 666-donor mean, donors in an Asian-associated ancestry cluster had fewer N-insertions in productive TCRs, according to a later genetic analysis. Assigning TCR associations to individual alleles was difficult when HLA alleles, especially DR and DQ, strongly co-occurred. Compared with equally common non-associated chains, HLA-associated TCR beta chains in a later analysis were more clonally expanded and had lower generation probabilities. Correlated functional status among segregating V segments might be attributable to linkage disequilibrium, but an unknown experimental factor could not be ruled out. A later analysis associated about 16,000 TCR beta sequences with specific HLA alleles at a false discovery rate of 0.05. In both the original and validation cohorts, the classifier was reported to diagnose cytomegalovirus status with high specificity and sensitivity. The study listed 164 TCR beta chains as associated with cytomegalovirus. Three of the identified cytomegalovirus-associated TCR beta chains were confirmed in vitro to be specific for cytomegalovirus antigens. A later analysis found that TCR association rates varied across HLA loci, with DRB1 alleles showing the most associated TCRs and HLA-C alleles the fewest. According to a later analysis, parvovirus B19, influenza, CMV and Epstein-Barr virus appeared linked to several top co-occurrence clusters. For the cohort, immune exposure information was limited to CMV serostatus.

The sequence links TRBV5-1 to TRBJ1-4; the central 7 bases match TRBD1. This TCR was recovered from a girl aged 2 to 10 in good health and CMV-seronegative. Sequencing input: PBMCs. The DNA sequence reads TGCGCCAGCAGCTCCGAGACAGGGTACGAAAAACTGTTTTTT. Translated, this is CASSSETGYEKLFF. Full variable domain (CDR3 extended with the reference TRBV5-1 and TRBJ1-4 proteins): KAGVTQTPRYLIKTRGQQVTLSCSPISGHRSVSWYQQTPGQGLQFLFEYFSETQRNKGNFPGRFSGRQFSNSRSEMNVSTLELGDSALYLCASSSETGYEKLFFGSGTQLSVL.